This T cell receptor beta chain was profiled in a study of T cells after posttransplantation cyclophosphamide. This clone was seen at least ten times. V was trimmed by 3 bases and J by 5 bases, leaving 18 bases between them. CDR1 and CDR2 (germline): SGHRS, YFSETQ. This CDR3 has 15 residues. TCRdb's table, derived via immunoSEQ multiplex PCR, lists solely in-frame clones and lacks some. The sample gives about 30,000 clones, none seen only once, and the top ten clones hold approximately 3%. The material sequenced was PBMCs. This TCR was recovered from a woman in her sixties in good health, CMV-negative, and a related stem cell transplant donor. V and J are TRBV5-1 and TRBJ2-7; TRBD2 might be the D (5 bases). As DNA, the CDR3 is TGCGCCAGCAGCTACCGACCCTCAACGGGGAACGAGCAGTACTTC. It codes for CASSYRPSTGNEQYF.